This is a list of T cell receptor beta chains from one sample in a study of blood T cell repertoires in COVID-19. Assay used: immunoSEQ multiplex PCR; TCRdb lists only in-frame clones, some missing. The data contain 150,000 or so clones, around 89% of them seen just once; the ten biggest clones take up less than 4.5%. The material sequenced was peripheral blood. Receptors originate from a man in his 60s with COVID-19, enrolled during active disease. Each CDR3 is given with its conserved first and last residue. The D gene is left open where the match is weak. Clone size is given for some rows only: seen once, a few or many times, or a class if the clone is expanded.

CASSSETGGNEQYF	TGTGCCAGCAGCTCCGAGACAGGGGGGAACGAGCAGTACTTC	TRBD1	TRBJ2-7	.	TRBV7-9
CASTPGQAFVVGNQPQHF	TGTGCCAGCACTCCGGGACAGGCATTTGTAGTAGGCAATCAGCCCCAGCATTTT	.	TRBJ1-5	.	TRBV21-1
CASSLAGGGTNEKLFF	TGTGCCAGCAGCTTAGCTGGAGGCGGAACTAATGAAAAACTGTTTTTT	.	TRBJ1-4	.	TRBV7-2
CACKDSYTEAFF	TGTGCCTGCAAGGACAGCTACACTGAAGCTTTCTTT	.	TRBJ1-1	.	TRBV30
CASSKDRFILFF	TGTGCCAGCAGTAAGGACAGATTTATACTGTTTTTT	.	TRBJ1-4	.	TRBV2
CASSLPGRGTYEQYF	TGTGCCAGCAGCCTCCCCGGACGGGGTACCTACGAGCAGTACTTC	.	TRBJ2-7	once	TRBV5-5
CASSGGSYNEQFF	TGTGCCAGCTCGGGGGGTTCCTACAATGAGCAGTTCTTC	.	TRBJ2-1	.	TRBV18
CASTRPGGHEQYF	TGTGCCAGCACTCGGCCAGGGGGACACGAGCAGTACTTC	TRBD1	TRBJ2-7	.	TRBV28
CASSFRGQGNTIYF	TGTGCCAGCAGTTTCAGAGGACAGGGAAACACCATATATTTT	.	TRBJ1-3	.	TRBV27
CASSLGTVYGYTF	TGTGCCAGCAGCCTAGGGACAGTCTATGGCTACACCTTC	TRBD1	TRBJ1-2	.	TRBV5-6
CASSLVGAGETQYF	TGTGCCAGCAGCTTAGTGGGAGCTGGGGAGACCCAGTACTTC	.	TRBJ2-5	.	TRBV7-9
CASSLSGGVPDTQYF	TGTGCCAGCAGCTTAAGCGGGGGGGTTCCAGATACGCAGTATTTT	TRBD2	TRBJ2-3	once	TRBV7-2
CASSLQAGTSGGPTNTGELFF	TGTGCCAGCTCCCTACAAGCCGGGACTAGCGGGGGCCCCACGAACACCGGGGAGCTGTTTTTT	TRBD2	TRBJ2-2	.	TRBV18
CASSLGMGSGGLQETQYF	TGTGCCAGCAGCTTAGGAATGGGTAGCGGGGGACTCCAAGAGACCCAGTACTTC	TRBD2	TRBJ2-5	once	TRBV7-9
CASSQAANYGYTF	TGTGCCAGCAGTCAGGCCGCTAACTATGGCTACACCTTC	.	TRBJ1-2	.	TRBV25-1
CASSFGQGNNLGPQHF	TGTGCCAGCAGCTTCGGACAGGGGAACAATCTGGGGCCCCAGCATTTT	TRBD1	TRBJ1-5	.	TRBV7-8
CASSLGLRYEQYF	TGTGCCAGCAGCTTAGGTCTGAGATACGAGCAGTACTTC	.	TRBJ2-7	.	TRBV11-2
CASSPSGVTDTQYF	TGTGCCAGCAGCCCGAGCGGGGTGACAGATACGCAGTATTTT	TRBD2	TRBJ2-3	.	TRBV11-2
CASSLDQVGYGYTF	TGTGCCAGCAGCTTGGACCAGGTTGGCTATGGCTACACCTTC	.	TRBJ1-2	.	TRBV5-4
CAIRADLNTEAFF	TGTGCCATCAGGGCAGACTTGAACACTGAAGCTTTCTTT	.	TRBJ1-1	.	TRBV10-3
CASSLGDTSYEQYF	TGTGCCAGCAGCTTAGGGGACACCTCCTACGAGCAGTACTTC	.	TRBJ2-7	.	TRBV11-3
CASSLGNGGTDTQYF	TGCGCCAGCAGCTTGGGGAACGGGGGCACAGATACGCAGTATTTT	.	TRBJ2-3	.	TRBV5-1
CARGAGYYGYTF	TGTGCCCGGGGGGCAGGGTACTATGGCTACACCTTC	.	TRBJ1-2	.	TRBV30
CASRPGTSSEKLFF	TGTGCCAGTAGGCCCGGGACTAGTAGTGAAAAACTGTTTTTT	.	TRBJ1-4	once	TRBV19
CASSSPTGNEQYF	TGTGCCAGCAGCTCTCCCACCGGGAACGAGCAGTACTTC	.	TRBJ2-7	.	TRBV5-4
CASSVDCGGNQPQHF	TGTGCCAGCAGCGTAGACTGTGGAGGCAATCAGCCCCAGCATTTT	.	TRBJ1-5	.	TRBV9
CSTRGRGGTDTQYF	TGCAGCACCAGGGGTCGGGGTGGCACAGATACGCAGTATTTT	.	TRBJ2-3	.	TRBV29-1
CASSFGQGKGETQYF	TGTGCCAGCAGCTTCGGACAGGGGAAGGGAGAGACCCAGTACTTC	TRBD1	TRBJ2-5	.	TRBV7-7
CASSRLADNEQFF	TGTGCCAGCAGCCGACTAGCGGACAATGAGCAGTTCTTC	TRBD2	TRBJ2-1	.	TRBV3-1/TRBV3-2
CASSGGAYGYTF	TGTGCCAGCAGTGGGGGAGCCTATGGCTACACCTTC	.	TRBJ1-2	.	TRBV2
CASSYAIGQGNTGELFF	TGTGCCAGCAGTTACGCGATTGGACAGGGGAACACCGGGGAGCTGTTTTTT	TRBD1	TRBJ2-2	once	TRBV6-2/TRBV6-3
CASSYQGGQRNYGYTF	TGTGCCAGCAGTTACCAAGGGGGACAAAGAAACTATGGCTACACCTTC	.	TRBJ1-2	.	TRBV6-6
CASSPDRGEDEQYF	TGTGCCAGCTCACCGGACAGGGGAGAGGACGAGCAGTACTTC	TRBD1	TRBJ2-7	.	TRBV18
CASSVGDSGGANTGELFF	TGTGCCAGCAGCGTAGGGGATAGCGGGGGAGCGAACACCGGGGAGCTGTTTTTT	TRBD2	TRBJ2-2	.	TRBV9
CASSFRFGDSQETQYF	TGTGCCAGCAGCTTTCGTTTCGGGGACAGCCAAGAGACCCAGTACTTC	TRBD1	TRBJ2-5	.	TRBV9
CASSGGTGGYEQYF	TGTGCCAGCAGCGGCGGGACAGGGGGTTACGAGCAGTACTTC	TRBD1	TRBJ2-7	.	TRBV7-9
CASSPWRTSGGEAEQFF	TGTGCCAGCAGCCCTTGGCGTACTAGCGGGGGAGAGGCTGAGCAGTTCTTC	TRBD2	TRBJ2-1	.	TRBV4-2
CASSLGIQGEKLFF	TGCGCCAGCAGCCTCGGAATTCAGGGGGAAAAACTGTTTTTT	.	TRBJ1-4	.	TRBV5-1
CASSEDGGYGYTF	TGTGCCAGCAGTGAAGACGGGGGTTATGGCTACACCTTC	.	TRBJ1-2	.	TRBV2
CASSLTEGQPQHF	TGTGCCAGCAGCTTAACGGAGGGTCAGCCCCAGCATTTT	.	TRBJ1-5	.	TRBV7-3
CATSSRTENNSPLHF	TGTGCCACCAGCTCTCGGACAGAGAATAATTCACCCCTCCACTTT	.	TRBJ1-6	.	TRBV15
CASSAGGQGRDTQYF	TGTGCCAGCAGCGCCGGAGGACAGGGTAGGGATACGCAGTATTTT	TRBD1	TRBJ2-3	once	TRBV28
CASSQETGGGEAFF	TGTGCCAGCAGCCAAGAGACAGGGGGCGGTGAAGCTTTCTTT	TRBD1	TRBJ1-1	.	TRBV3-1/TRBV3-2
CASSRGQGTTNEKLFF	TGTGCCAGCAGCCGTGGACAGGGGACGACTAATGAAAAACTGTTTTTT	TRBD1	TRBJ1-4	.	TRBV9
CASSLDRTGAGNTIYF	TGTGCCAGCAGCTTGGACAGGACAGGGGCTGGAAACACCATATATTTT	TRBD1	TRBJ1-3	once	TRBV5-6
CASSVNREDRAFF	TGTGCCAGCAGTGTCAACAGGGAAGACAGGGCTTTCTTT	.	TRBJ1-1	.	TRBV2
CASSLDRGNEQFF	TGTGCCAGCAGCTTAGACAGGGGCAATGAGCAGTTCTTC	.	TRBJ2-1	once	TRBV11-3
CASSQGPNTIYF	TGTGCCAGCAGCCAAGGTCCGAACACCATATATTTT	.	TRBJ1-3	.	TRBV3-1/TRBV3-2
CASSSSVRSGNGYTF	TGTGCCAGCAGTTCCTCGGTGAGGTCGGGGAATGGCTACACCTTC	.	TRBJ1-2	.	TRBV6-2/TRBV6-3
CASSWDSPREQYF	TGTGCCAGCAGCTGGGACAGCCCTAGGGAGCAGTACTTC	TRBD1	TRBJ2-7	few	TRBV5-4
CSADAGGGYTF	TGCAGCGCTGACGCAGGGGGTGGCTACACCTTC	TRBD1	TRBJ1-2	.	TRBV29-1
CASSPSTRSTDTQYF	TGCGCCAGCAGCCCCTCGACACGGAGCACAGATACGCAGTATTTT	.	TRBJ2-3	.	TRBV5-1